This T cell receptor (beta chain) was found in a study of blood T cell repertoires in COVID-19. Study-wide background: The cDNA or gDNA used as material had been derived from T cells, B-cell-depleted T cells, or PBMCs.

Note on this clone: Within the sample, other DNA sequences also encode this same CDR3.

Authors' processing steps: From reference gene primer amplification, estimates of nucleated cell counts were derived. TCRdb's copy holds only in-frame clones and misses some; the assay was immunoSEQ multiplex PCR. V and J calls plus clone size are reproduced from that table; the DNA served to infer D and trimming. Here the sample spans approximately 170,000 clones, approximately 83% being singletons. Sequencing was carried out using peripheral blood. The receptor's source is a man aged 50 or older with active or convalescent COVID-19.

The CDR3 sequence: CASSLGQGVGYTF. The CDR3 DNA is TGCGCCAGCAGCTTGGGGCAGGGGGTTGGCTACACCTTC. The chain links TRBV5-1 to TRBJ1-2; 7 bases line up with TRBD1. The CDR3 has 13 residues. Trimming removed 0 bases from V and 7 bases from J; junction bases left unmatched: 3. Germline assignment: CDR1 SGHRS and CDR2 YFSETQ. Variable domain in full (rest from reference TRBV5-1 and TRBJ1-2): KAGVTQTPRYLIKTRGQQVTLSCSPISGHRSVSWYQQTPGQGLQFLFEYFSETQRNKGNFPGRFSGRQFSNSRSEMNVSTLELGDSALYLCASSLGQGVGYTFGSGTRLTVV.